This TCR beta chain was documented in a study of STAT3 mutations in large granular lymphocyte leukemia. Overall study findings and caveats: In T-cell large granular lymphocyte leukemia, about half of patients showed multiple immunodominant subclonotypes.

Points on this clone: What it binds is unknown.

V lost 3 bases and J lost 2; bases outside the gene matches: 5. The CDR3 is 14 amino acids. The V gene's germline CDR1 is SGHRS and CDR2 YFSETQ. Repertoires were generated with immunoSEQ multiplex PCR, while TCRdb's copy carries only in-frame clones and drops some. The sample shows 1,500 to 2,000 clones, 67% of them seen only once. The gene calls are TRBV5-1 and TRBJ2-7, with 7 bases fitting TRBD2. The receptor comes from a man aged 55 to 69 with T-cell large granular lymphocyte leukemia. Some clones in this sample may be carry-over from other donors' samples. Sequencing was performed on peripheral blood mononuclear cells. For the CDR3, the DNA is TGCGCCAGCAGCTCGAAAGCGGGGACCTACGAGCAGTACTTC. Its translation: CASSSKAGTYEQYF.